This passage covers 22 T cell receptor beta chains from one sample sequenced in a study of blood T cell repertoires in COVID-19. Repertoires were generated with immunoSEQ multiplex PCR, while TCRdb's copy carries only in-frame clones and drops some. This sample has over 65,000 clones, with around 88% found just once. The sequencing input was peripheral blood. The receptors shown here come from a human donor in a cohort sampled during active COVID-19.

J is TRBJ1-2 and V is TRBV7-9, with 7 positions matching TRBD1. Germline V gene lookup returns CDR1 SEHNR and CDR2 FQNEAQ (reference sequence). The CDR3 contains 17 residues. The V gene end was trimmed by 2 bases and the J gene end by 7 bases; junction bases not matched to a gene: 16. The CDR3: CASSLSGTAFIAGGYTF. The CDR3 DNA is TGTGCCAGCAGCTTATCCGGGACAGCATTTATCGCGGGTGGCTACACCTTC.

The gene calls are TRBV7-9 and TRBJ2-1; TRBD1 agrees at 7 bases. Trimming at V came to 3 bases and at J to 6 bases, leaving 5 bases not matched to a gene. The CDR3 loop spans 14 amino acids. From germline, CDR1 is SEHNR and CDR2 FQNEAQ (reference sequence). This CDR3 is CASSLTGWGNEQFF. In DNA form, the CDR3 reads TGTGCCAGCAGCTTGACAGGGTGGGGCAATGAGCAGTTCTTC.

The chain carries TRBV14 and TRBJ1-4; no firm D call. The germline V gene encodes CDR1 SGHDN and CDR2 FVKESK. The V and J ends lost 1 base and 0 bases respectively, with 12 bases between them. The CDR3 has 17 amino acids. The CDR3 DNA reads as TGTGCCAGCAGCCAAGGTTTAGCCCGTCCAACTAATGAAAAACTGTTTTTT. Translating gives CASSQGLARPTNEKLFF. Variable domain in full (rest from reference TRBV14 and TRBJ1-4): EAGVTQFPSHSVIEKGQTVTLRCDPISGHDNLYWYRRVMGKEIKFLLHFVKESKQDESGMPNNRFLAERTGGTYSTLKVQPAELEDSGVYFCASSQGLARPTNEKLFFGSGTQLSVL.

The chain joins TRBV10-3 to TRBJ2-1; 9 positions match TRBD1. Trimming at V came to 4 bases and at J to 3 bases, leaving 7 bases not matched to a gene. The CDR3 is 16 amino acids. The germline V gene has CDR1 ENHRY and CDR2 SYGVKD. The CDR3 DNA sequence: TGTGCCATCAGTGGGGCCGTGGGACAGGGCTACAATGAGCAGTTCTTC. Protein product: CAISGAVGQGYNEQFF.

This clone came up once. The chain has TRBV9 and TRBJ2-1, with D unclear. The CDR3 runs to 13 residues. Germline values: CDR1 SGDLS, CDR2 YYNGEE. V shed 3 bases and J shed 4 bases, with 8 bases lying between them. Here the CDR3 reads CASSETPYNEQFF. The CDR3 DNA sequence: TGTGCCAGCAGCGAGACACCTTACAATGAGCAGTTCTTC.

The V gene is TRBV4-3, the J gene TRBJ1-6; D is unclear. This CDR3 is built from 13 residues. Germline CDR1 reads LGHNA; CDR2 reads YSLEER. The V end was cut by 0 bases, the J end by 7 bases, with 4 bases between. CDR3 sequence reads: CASSQDSNSPLHF. The CDR3 DNA is TGCGCCAGCAGCCAAGATAGCAATTCACCCCTCCACTTT.

Worth noting for this clone: At one end the junction does not follow the germline gene, possibly because of a read error. This chain links TRBV6-6 with TRBJ1-5, with 9 bases identical to TRBD1. The CDR3 loop spans 13 amino acids. Germline V gene sequence: CDR1 MNHNY, CDR2 SVGAGI (reference sequence). This CDR3 is CASTQGPIDRGIF. In DNA, the CDR3 is TGTGCCAGCACCCAAGGGCCGATCGACAGGGGGATCTTT.

This clone was observed a handful of times. One junction end disagrees with the germline gene, perhaps due to a read error. This sequence joins TRBV6-1 and TRBJ1-3; 7 nucleotides align to TRBD1. This CDR3 has 16 residues. Germline V gene sequence: CDR1 MNHNS, CDR2 SASEGT. The CDR3 nucleotides read TGTGCCACCAGTGTTCGGGACAGCTCGTCTGGAAACACCATATATTTT. Translated, it gives CATSVRDSSSGNTIYF.

The chain uses TRBV5-1 and TRBJ2-3; a weak D match, TRBD2 (6 bases). The germline V gene has CDR1 SGHRS and CDR2 YFSETQ. The CDR3 is 15 residues long. The germline V and J ends were trimmed by 0 bases and 2 bases, with 10 bases remaining between them. The CDR3 loop reads CASSLGLVSTDTQYF. The CDR3 DNA follows: TGCGCCAGCAGCTTGGGACTAGTCTCCACAGATACGCAGTATTTT. Supplemented by reference TRBV5-1 and TRBJ2-3, the full variable domain reads KAGVTQTPRYLIKTRGQQVTLSCSPISGHRSVSWYQQTPGQGLQFLFEYFSETQRNKGNFPGRFSGRQFSNSRSEMNVSTLELGDSALYLCASSLGLVSTDTQYFGPGTRLTVL.

This chain connects TRBV28 to TRBJ1-2; D is unresolved. Deletions cut 10 bases from V and 1 base from J, with 7 bases between. Germline-derived CDR1 and CDR2 are MDHEN and SYDVKM. The CDR3 spans 11 residues. CDR3 nucleotide sequence: TGTGCCACGGGGAATAACTATGGCTACACCTTC. Translating gives CATGNNYGYTF.

The chain links TRBV11-3 to TRBJ2-1; 7 nucleotides line up with TRBD1. Trimming at V came to 5 bases and at J to 12 bases, leaving 13 bases not matched to a gene. The CDR3 loop spans 14 amino acids. Germline lookup yields CDR1 SGHNT and CDR2 YENEEA. The CDR3 region is CASSPTQGSFRQFF. CDR3 sequence (DNA): TGTGCCAGCAGCCCGACACAGGGGTCCTTTAGGCAGTTCTTC.

The V and J genes are TRBV5-1 and TRBJ1-2; 10 bases fit TRBD1. The germline V gene encodes CDR1 SGHRS and CDR2 YFSETQ. The CDR3 has 13 amino acids. The V segment lost 4 bases and the J segment 8 bases; nucleotides outside the gene matches: 5. The CDR3 DNA is TGCGCCAGCAGCCCGGGACAGGGGAACGGCTACACCTTC. It codes for CASSPGQGNGYTF.

The rearrangement links TRBV4-1 to TRBJ2-1; TRBD2 agrees at 9 bases. CDR3 length: 16 residues. Germline V gives CDR1 MGHRA, CDR2 YSYEKL. V was pared by 0 bases and J by 6 bases, with 6 bases of the junction left unmatched. The CDR3 DNA sequence: TGCGCCAGCAGCCAAGAAGCCGGGACTAGCCGCAATGAGCAGTTCTTC. It translates to CASSQEAGTSRNEQFF.

The gene calls are TRBV15 and TRBJ1-1; 8 bases line up with TRBD1. Germline loops: CDR1 LNHNV, CDR2 YYDKDF (reference sequence). V lost 1 base and J lost 1; bases outside the gene matches: 2. The CDR3 is made up of 15 amino acids. CDR3: CATSRGGQANTEAFF. Written as DNA, the CDR3 is TGTGCCACCAGCAGAGGGGGACAGGCGAACACTGAAGCTTTCTTT.

This chain links TRBV5-4 with TRBJ2-5; 10 nucleotides line up with TRBD1. Trimming took 7 bases from V and 5 from J; bases not matched to a gene: 8. CDR3 length: 14 amino acids. Germline CDR1 reads SGHNT; CDR2 reads YYREEE (reference sequence). CDR3 loop: CASGKTGGAETQYF. The CDR3 DNA reads as TGTGCCAGCGGGAAGACAGGGGGCGCGGAGACCCAGTACTTC.

The genes are TRBV10-3 and TRBJ1-6; 7 bases are a match to TRBD1. The CDR3 extends over 17 amino acids. The V gene end was trimmed by 0 bases and the J gene end by 7 bases; junction bases not matched to a gene: 9. The germline CDR1 and CDR2 sequences are ENHRY and SYGVKD. CDR3 protein: CAISESGIGTANSPLHF. CDR3 in DNA: TGTGCCATCAGTGAGTCGGGGATAGGGACAGCAAATTCACCCCTCCACTTT.

This chain uses TRBV5-1 with TRBJ2-1; 13 bases match TRBD2. The CDR3 is made up of 15 amino acids. Germline V CDR1 and CDR2: SGHRS, YFSETQ. Trimming cost V 2 bases and J 10 bases; bases outside gene matches: 6. The CDR3 bases are TGCGCCAGCAGCTTCACTAGCGGGGGGGCACAGGAGCAGTTCTTC. Translated: CASSFTSGGAQEQFF.

This clone was counted a few times. This chain connects TRBV27 to TRBJ2-1; 7 nucleotides align to TRBD1. This CDR3 comprises 18 residues. Losses at the gene ends were 2 bases for V and 7 bases for J; bases not matched to a gene: 17. Germline assignment: CDR1 MNHEY and CDR2 SMNVEV (reference sequence). CDR3: CASSLPILVFRGWNEQFF. The CDR3 DNA sequence: TGTGCCAGCAGTTTACCAATATTAGTGTTCAGGGGGTGGAATGAGCAGTTCTTC.

The sample holds a few counts of this clone. The gene calls are TRBV10-2 and TRBJ1-2; D is unclear. The germline V and J ends were trimmed by 3 bases and 2 bases, with 10 bases remaining between them. CDR3 length equals 14 residues. The V gene's germline CDR1 is WSHSY and CDR2 SAAADI. The DNA of the CDR3 is TGCGCCAGCAGTGATATAGGAGCAAACTATGGCTACACCTTC. It is translated as CASSDIGANYGYTF.

V gene TRBV18 combines with J gene TRBJ1-1, with 7 bases that match TRBD1. Germline V gene sequence: CDR1 KGHSH, CDR2 LQKENI. CDR3 size: 16 residues. V shed 3 bases, J shed 3 bases, and the junction held 10 bases outside the gene matches. The CDR3 DNA reads TGTGCCAGCTCACCGGTCCTGGGGACAGCCGACACTGAAGCTTTCTTT. Protein: CASSPVLGTADTEAFF.

CDR3 DNA sequence: TGCAGTGCTAGTGGAGAGAGCGGGGGCTCCTACGAGCAGTACTTC. This gives the protein CSASGESGGSYEQYF. The chain employs TRBV20-1 and TRBJ2-7; 8 nucleotides match TRBD2. The CDR3 totals 15 residues. Per the germline V gene, CDR1 is DFQATT and CDR2 is SNEGSKA (reference sequence). V lost 3 bases, J lost 0 bases, and 7 bases stayed unmatched.

The genes are TRBV7-2 and TRBJ1-6, with 8 bases lining up with TRBD1. V shed 5 bases and J 4 bases; nucleotides not matched to a gene: 4. CDR1 is SGHTA, CDR2 FQGNSA, per germline. CDR3 length: 15 residues. CDR3 in DNA: TGTGCCAGCAGCCCGGGACAGGCGTATAATTCACCCCTCCACTTT. As protein: CASSPGQAYNSPLHF.